The following is a T cell receptor beta chain sequence with its context. No antigen is known for it. The data were obtained in a study of shared clonotypes between healthy human individuals. Trimming stripped 0 bases from V and 2 bases from J, with 11 bases between. This CDR3 comprises 15 residues. CDR1 and CDR2 (germline): MNHNY, SVGAGI (reference sequence). General study points: Several donors held roughly 5% of naive CD4 clonotypes in common.

Measured with immunoSEQ multiplex PCR; TCRdb has only the in-frame clones, and not every one. Seen here are 2.5 million or so clones, over 85% observed once, and the top ten hold over 0.12%. The genes are TRBV6-6 and TRBJ2-7; D is uncertain. What was sequenced was naive CD4+ T cells sorted from blood. The subset is: CD45RA+ positively selected. This receptor was taken from a young man in good health. CDR3 nucleotides: TGTGCCAGCAGTTACTCGACGGGCCAAACCTACGAGCAGTACTTC. Amino acid sequence: CASSYSTGQTYEQYF.